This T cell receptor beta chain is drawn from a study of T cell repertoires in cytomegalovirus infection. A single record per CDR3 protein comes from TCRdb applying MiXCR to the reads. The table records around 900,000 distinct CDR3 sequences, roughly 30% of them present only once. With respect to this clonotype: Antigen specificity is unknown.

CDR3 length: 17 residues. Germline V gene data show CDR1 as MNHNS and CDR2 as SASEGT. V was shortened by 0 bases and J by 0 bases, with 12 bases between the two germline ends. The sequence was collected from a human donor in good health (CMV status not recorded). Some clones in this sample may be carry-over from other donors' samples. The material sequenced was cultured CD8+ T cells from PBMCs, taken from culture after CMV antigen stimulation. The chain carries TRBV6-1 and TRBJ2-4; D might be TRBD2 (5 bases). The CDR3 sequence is CASSEARATLAKNIQYF. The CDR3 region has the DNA TGTGCCAGCAGTGAAGCGCGGGCTACCCTAGCCAAAAACATTCAGTACTTC.